These T cell receptor beta chains were read from a single sample in a study of persistence of HIV-infected CD4 T cells. TCRdb's table, derived via immunoSEQ multiplex PCR, lists solely in-frame clones and lacks some. The sample has under 20,000 clones; about 60% are singletons. No antigen has been assigned to these receptors. The source material was CD4+ T cells sorted from PBMCs after 18-hour stimulation, sampled from a patient who received antiretroviral therapy. The receptor source for this set is an adult woman with HIV who was CMV-seropositive. CDR3s include the opening cysteine and the closing phenylalanine or tryptophan. The D gene is left open where the match is weak. Not all rows give a size; the values are once, few, many and, for expanded clones, a class.

V gene: TRBV7-3; clone size: .; D gene: .; CDR3 length: 14; J gene: TRBJ2-1; CDR3 protein: CASSPRGGQDEQFF; CDR3 DNA: TGTGCCAGCAGCCCCAGGGGGGGACAGGATGAGCAGTTCTTC
V gene: TRBV6-1; clone size: few; D gene: TRBD1; CDR3 length: 13; J gene: TRBJ1-1; CDR3 protein: CASRLKGATEAFF; CDR3 DNA: TGTGCCAGCAGACTCAAGGGGGCCACTGAAGCTTTCTTT
V gene: TRBV9; clone size: few; D gene: .; CDR3 length: 15; J gene: TRBJ1-2; CDR3 protein: CASSPQVGMHYGYTF; CDR3 DNA: TGTGCCAGCAGCCCCCAAGTAGGGATGCACTATGGCTACACCTTC
V gene: TRBV11-1; clone size: .; D gene: .; CDR3 length: 12; J gene: TRBJ1-2; CDR3 protein: CASRLDNYGYTF; CDR3 DNA: TGTGCCAGCAGGCTGGACAACTATGGCTACACCTTC
V gene: TRBV5-6; clone size: .; D gene: TRBD1; CDR3 length: 15; J gene: TRBJ1-5; CDR3 protein: CASSLNRGRGQPQHF; CDR3 DNA: TGTGCCAGCAGCTTGAACAGGGGGCGAGGTCAGCCCCAGCATTTT
V gene: TRBV11-3; clone size: .; D gene: .; CDR3 length: 15; J gene: TRBJ2-3; CDR3 protein: CASSLESQHGDTQYF; CDR3 DNA: TGTGCCAGCAGCTTGGAATCCCAACATGGAGATACGCAGTATTTT
V gene: TRBV13; clone size: .; D gene: .; CDR3 length: 15; J gene: TRBJ1-2; CDR3 protein: CASTSGDGTRGGYTF; CDR3 DNA: TGTGCCAGCACCTCAGGGGACGGGACCCGTGGGGGCTACACCTTC
V gene: TRBV18; clone size: few; D gene: .; CDR3 length: 15; J gene: TRBJ2-3; CDR3 protein: CASSPRGTDTDTQYF; CDR3 DNA: TGTGCCAGCTCACCACGGGGGACTGACACAGATACGCAGTATTTT
V gene: TRBV3-1/TRBV3-2; clone size: few; D gene: .; CDR3 length: 15; J gene: TRBJ2-1; CDR3 protein: CASSQDQNFNNEQFF; CDR3 DNA: TGTGCCAGCAGCCAAGACCAGAATTTCAACAATGAGCAGTTCTTC
V gene: TRBV6-1; clone size: .; D gene: TRBD1; CDR3 length: 19; J gene: TRBJ1-2; CDR3 protein: CASSESPRDRGSGGYGYTF; CDR3 DNA: TGTGCCAGCAGTGAAAGTCCTCGGGACAGGGGGTCGGGAGGCTATGGCTACACCTTC
V gene: TRBV3-1/TRBV3-2; clone size: once; D gene: TRBD1; CDR3 length: 14; J gene: TRBJ1-1; CDR3 protein: CASSLGQGRTEAFF; CDR3 DNA: TGTGCCAGCAGCCTAGGACAGGGAAGGACTGAAGCTTTCTTT
V gene: TRBV2; clone size: .; D gene: TRBD1; CDR3 length: 15; J gene: TRBJ1-4; CDR3 protein: CASSGGQGGNEKLFF; CDR3 DNA: TGTGCCAGCAGTGGAGGACAGGGGGGAAATGAAAAACTGTTTTTT
V gene: TRBV5-5; clone size: .; D gene: .; CDR3 length: 15; J gene: TRBJ2-7; CDR3 protein: CASSLVGDQTYEQYF; CDR3 DNA: TGTGCCAGCAGCTTGGTGGGGGACCAGACCTACGAGCAGTACTTC
V gene: TRBV7-9; clone size: .; D gene: .; CDR3 length: 15; J gene: TRBJ2-5; CDR3 protein: CASSTQGTGGKTQYF; CDR3 DNA: TGTGCCAGCAGCACCCAGGGGACCGGGGGAAAGACCCAGTACTTC
V gene: TRBV6-6; clone size: .; D gene: TRBD2; CDR3 length: 14; J gene: TRBJ2-1; CDR3 protein: CATLSGTSRNEQFF; CDR3 DNA: TGTGCCACCCTATCCGGGACTAGCAGGAATGAGCAGTTCTTC
V gene: TRBV3-1/TRBV3-2; clone size: .; D gene: .; CDR3 length: 15; J gene: TRBJ2-7; CDR3 protein: CASSQERGPLGKQYF; CDR3 DNA: TGTGCCAGCAGCCAAGAGCGGGGGCCCCTAGGGAAGCAGTACTTC